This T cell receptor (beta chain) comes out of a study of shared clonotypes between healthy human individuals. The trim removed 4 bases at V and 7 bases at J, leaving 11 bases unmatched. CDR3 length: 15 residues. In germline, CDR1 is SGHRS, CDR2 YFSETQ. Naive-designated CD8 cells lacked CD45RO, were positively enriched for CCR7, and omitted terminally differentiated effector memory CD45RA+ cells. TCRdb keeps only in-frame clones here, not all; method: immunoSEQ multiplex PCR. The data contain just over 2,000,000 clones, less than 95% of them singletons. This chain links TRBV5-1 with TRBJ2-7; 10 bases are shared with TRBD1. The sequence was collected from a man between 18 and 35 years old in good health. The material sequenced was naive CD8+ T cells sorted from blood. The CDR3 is CASSPRQGAPREQYF. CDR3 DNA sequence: TGCGCCAGCAGCCCCCGACAGGGGGCGCCGAGAGAGCAGTACTTC.